A single sample is the source of the 29 T cell receptor beta chains below, sequenced in a study of T cell repertoires in cytomegalovirus infection. Their antigen targets remain unknown. TCRdb ran MiXCR on the reads and lists one entry per CDR3 protein. The table records 370,000 or so distinct CDR3 sequences, nearly 35% of them present only once. This specimen consisted of cultured PBMCs, obtained from culture after CMV antigen stimulation. The source of these receptors is a human donor in good health (CMV status not recorded). Some clones in this sample may be carry-over from other donors' samples.

CDR3 sequence (DNA): TGTGCCAGCAGTCTCAGGGGGAGAGACTACAATGAGCAGTTCTTC. It specifies CASSLRGRDYNEQFF. The chain recombines TRBV12-3 or TRBV12-4 with TRBJ2-1, with 7 bases identical to TRBD1. This CDR3 comprises 15 residues. V dropped 5 bases and J dropped 3; count of bases not matched to a gene: 7.

The chain combines TRBV6-2 or TRBV6-3 with TRBJ2-6, with D hard to call. This CDR3 has 14 amino acids. In germline, CDR1 is MNHEY, CDR2 SVGEGT. V lost 8 bases, J lost 4 bases, and 12 bases lay in between. In DNA form, the CDR3 reads TGTGCCAGCTCGACGTTCCCCGGGGCCAACGTCCTGACTTTC. Protein product: CASSTFPGANVLTF.

In this sample, this clonotype turned up a few times. One end of the junction is discordant with germline, which a read error may explain. The V gene is TRBV12-3 or TRBV12-4, the J gene TRBJ2-3; no reliable D call. This CDR3 contains 15 residues. The CDR3 nucleotides are TGTGCCAGCAGTTCTGCTTTCGCGCTCACAGATTCGCAGTATTTT. Translated, it gives CASSSAFALTDSQYF.

In this sample, this clonotype turned up a few times. CDR3: CASSLRDSSQDYGYTF. The CDR3 bases are TGTGCCAGCAGTTTAAGAGACAGCTCCCAGGACTATGGCTACACCTTC. The chain links TRBV12-3 or TRBV12-4 to TRBJ1-2, with TRBD1 as a possible D gene (5 bases). CDR3 length equals 16 residues. V gave up 2 bases and J gave up 3 bases, with 16 bases separating them.

This rearrangement joins TRBV10-3 to TRBJ2-3; the D is unclear. The V end was cut by 0 bases, the J end by 7 bases, with 8 bases between. There are 13 residues in the CDR3. The germline V gene has CDR1 ENHRY and CDR2 SYGVKD. CDR3 coding DNA: TGTGCCATCAGTGAGTCGCAGGCCTATACGCAGTATTTT. The encoded protein is CAISESQAYTQYF.

The rearrangement uses TRBV19 and TRBJ1-6; D is possibly TRBD1 (5 bases). The V end lost 7 bases, the J end lost 6 bases, and 16 bases lay between the germline ends. Germline CDR1 and CDR2: LNHDA and SQIVND (reference sequence). This CDR3 has 15 amino acids. CDR3 bases: TGTGCCAGTACTAGGGACGGAGGACTTAATTCACCCCTCCACTTT. Translating it yields CASTRDGGLNSPLHF.

The chain joins TRBV19 to TRBJ2-1; tentative D call: TRBD2 (5 bases). Germline V gene sequence: CDR1 LNHDA, CDR2 SQIVND (reference sequence). V gave up 7 bases and J gave up 6 bases, with 13 bases separating them. This CDR3 spans 13 amino acids. The CDR3, as DNA: TGTGCCAGTACCCCCAGAGGGATCAATGAGCAGTTCTTC. Translating it yields CASTPRGINEQFF.

J is TRBJ2-1 and V is TRBV29-1; 9 bases fit TRBD1. The CDR3 has 11 residues. CDR1 is SQVTM and CDR2 is ANQGSEA in the germline V gene. After removal of 6 bases from V and 10 bases from J, the junction contained 4 bases not matched to a gene. CDR3 sequence: CSVGTGNEQFF. In DNA, the CDR3 is TGCAGCGTAGGGACAGGGAACGAGCAGTTCTTC.

The chain joins TRBV6-2 or TRBV6-3 to TRBJ2-7, with TRBD2 as a possible D gene (5 bases). Germline V gene sequence: CDR1 MNHEY, CDR2 SVGEGT. Trimming took 8 bases from V and 0 from J, leaving 17 bases between them. The CDR3 runs to 15 residues. CDR3 bases: TGTGCCAGCCGCACCGGGGAAGCCAGCTCCTACGAGCAGTACGTC. Its translation: CASRTGEASSYEQYV.

The V gene is TRBV6-2 or TRBV6-3, the J gene TRBJ1-2; the D is unclear. Trimming cost V 0 bases and J 4 bases, with 12 bases left between them. Germline CDR1 MNHEY, CDR2 SVGEGT. The CDR3 contains 15 residues. In DNA form, the CDR3 reads TGTGCCAGCAGTTACTCTAAGGAGGGCGCCTATGGCTACACCTTC. It yields the protein CASSYSKEGAYGYTF.

The sample holds a few counts of this clonotype. The gene calls are TRBV7-2 and TRBJ2-1; D uncertain. The CDR3 sequence is 16 residues long. The ends were cut back, 0 bases at V and 0 bases at J, with 9 bases in the middle. The germline V gene has CDR1 SGHTA and CDR2 FQGNSA. CDR3 nucleotide sequence: TGTGCCAGCAGCTTAGCCCCAACCCTCTCCTACAATGAGCAGTTCTTC. Amino acids: CASSLAPTLSYNEQFF.

J is TRBJ2-2 and V is TRBV12-3 or TRBV12-4; TRBD2 matches 12 bases. The CDR3 is made up of 15 amino acids. The V and J ends lost 8 bases and 5 bases, in that order; junction bases with no gene match: 6. CDR3 amino acids: CASRSGTSGTGELFF. DNA of the CDR3: TGTGCCAGCCGGTCCGGGACTAGCGGGACCGGGGAGCTGTTTTTT.

The rearrangement joins TRBV19 to TRBJ1-5; 7 positions match TRBD1. CDR3 length: 14 amino acids. Germline loops: CDR1 LNHDA, CDR2 SQIVND (reference sequence). The V gene end was trimmed by 7 bases and the J gene end by 6 bases; junction bases not matched to a gene: 9. CDR3 in amino acids: CASTSDRDGQPQHF. The CDR3 DNA is TGTGCCAGTACCTCCGACAGGGACGGTCAGCCCCAGCATTTT.

The chain has TRBV7-6 and TRBJ2-3, with 10 positions matching TRBD2. CDR1 SGHVS and CDR2 FNYEAQ come from the germline V gene. The V and J ends lost 4 bases and 3 bases, in that order; junction bases with no gene match: 7. The CDR3 is made up of 16 amino acids. CDR3 coding DNA: TGTGCCAGCAGCTCCGTCCTAGCGGGAGAAACAGATACGCAGTATTTT. Translating it yields CASSSVLAGETDTQYF.

The gene calls are TRBV12-3 or TRBV12-4 and TRBJ1-1; D remains ambiguous. V was trimmed by 6 bases and J by 8 bases, leaving 10 bases between them. This CDR3 region has 11 residues. CDR3 coding DNA: TGTGCCAGCAGAAGATCCCAAGAAGCTTTCTTT. It translates to CASRRSQEAFF.

The chain couples TRBV7-3 to TRBJ2-2, with 8 bases identical to TRBD1. The CDR3 extends over 13 amino acids. After removal of 6 bases from V and 3 bases from J, the junction contained 0 bases not matched to a gene. Per germline, CDR1 SGHTA and CDR2 FQGTGA. CDR3: CASRGQDTGELFF. In DNA, the CDR3 is TGTGCCAGCAGGGGACAGGACACCGGGGAGCTGTTTTTT.

The chain has TRBV10-3 and TRBJ1-3; TRBD1 aligns across 8 bases. There are 14 residues in the CDR3. V was pared by 7 bases and J by 3 bases, with 5 bases of the junction left unmatched. The germline gives CDR1 ENHRY, CDR2 SYGVKD. The DNA of the CDR3 is TGTGCCATCACCGGGACAGGAGGTGGAAACACCATATATTTT. Protein: CAITGTGGGNTIYF.

The J gene is TRBJ2-3, the V gene TRBV24-1; tentatively, D is TRBD2 (5 bases). V lost 0 bases and J 2 bases, leaving 20 bases between the germline ends. Germline assignment: CDR1 KGHDR and CDR2 SFDVKD. The CDR3 contains 19 residues. The CDR3: CATSDLGYPRRRSTDTQYF. The CDR3 nucleotides read TGTGCCACCAGTGATTTGGGTTACCCCAGGAGGAGATCCACAGATACGCAGTATTTT.

The rearrangement uses TRBV7-8 and TRBJ2-1, with no clear D. This CDR3 has 15 residues. CDR1 is SGHVS and CDR2 is FQNEAQ in the germline V gene. The ends were cut back, 1 base at V and 9 bases at J, with 16 bases in the middle. The chain's CDR3 is CASSLGSGVGREQFF. DNA of the CDR3: TGTGCCAGCAGCTTAGGTAGTGGGGTCGGCCGTGAGCAGTTCTTC.

This clonotype has just a few counts. The J gene is TRBJ2-3, the V gene TRBV7-8; possibly TRBD2 for D (6 bases). Per germline, CDR1 SGHVS and CDR2 FQNEAQ. This CDR3 is built from 13 residues. The CDR3: CSIGPGGTDTQYF. The CDR3 DNA follows: TGTAGTATAGGACCCGGGGGAACAGATACGCAGTATTTT. Based on the CDR3 plus reference TRBV7-8 and TRBJ2-3, the full variable domain is GAGVSQSPRYKVAKRGQDVALRCDPISGHVSLFWYQQALGQGPEFLTYFQNEAQLDKSGLPSDRFFAERPEGSVSTLKIQRTQQEDSAVYLCSIGPGGTDTQYFGPGTRLTVL.

The chain joins TRBV7-2 to TRBJ2-2, with D maybe TRBD2 (5 bases). The V gene's germline CDR1 is SGHTA and CDR2 FQGNSA. V lost 7 bases, J lost 0 bases, and 12 bases lay in between. The CDR3 has 15 amino acids. CDR3: CASTVERANTGELFF. CDR3 DNA sequence: TGTGCCAGCACCGTAGAGAGGGCGAACACCGGGGAGCTGTTTTTT.

The chain is built from TRBV7-2 and TRBJ1-2, with 9 bases identical to TRBD1. Per the germline V gene, CDR1 is SGHTA and CDR2 is FQGNSA. The J segment lost 7 bases and the V segment lost 4 bases, leaving 7 bases of the junction unmatched. The CDR3 runs to 14 residues. In nucleotides, the CDR3 is TGTGCCAGCAGCTCCTGGACAGGGGCGTCTGGCTACACCTTC. It codes for CASSSWTGASGYTF. Complete variable domain (other parts from reference TRBV7-2 and TRBJ1-2): GAGVSQSPSNKVTEKGKDVELRCDPISGHTALYWYRQSLGQGLEFLIYFQGNSAPDKSGLPSDRFSAERTGGSVSTLTIQRTQQEDSAVYLCASSSWTGASGYTFGSGTRLTVV.

The genes are TRBV25-1 and TRBJ2-2; no firm D call. V lost 0 bases and J 0 bases, leaving 11 bases between the germline ends. The CDR3 is 17 amino acids. Germline values: CDR1 MGHDK, CDR2 SYGVNS. CDR3 nucleotides: TGTGCCAGCAGTGAATATGAGACGGTGACGAACACCGGGGAGCTGTTTTTT. It encodes CASSEYETVTNTGELFF.

This clonotype was seen many times. This chain connects TRBV7-2 to TRBJ2-2, with a possible D match to TRBD1 (5 bases). This CDR3 is built from 12 residues. V lost 8 bases and J lost 1, with 5 bases in between. CDR1 and CDR2 from the germline V gene are SGHTA and FQGNSA. CDR3 sequence: CASDRNTGELFF. The CDR3 coding sequence is TGTGCCAGCGACAGGAACACCGGGGAGCTGTTTTTT.

The chain couples TRBV3-1 to TRBJ2-5; no reliable D call. This CDR3 spans 12 amino acids. With 0 bases removed from V and 3 bases from J, the gap between germline ends came to 2 bases. CDR1 LGHDT and CDR2 YNNKEL come from the germline V gene (reference sequence). The CDR3 loop reads CASSQEKETQYF. For the CDR3, the DNA is TGTGCCAGCAGCCAAGAAAAAGAGACCCAGTACTTC.

This chain joins TRBV12-3 or TRBV12-4 and TRBJ2-1; TRBD2 matches at 9 bases. This CDR3 spans 15 amino acids. Losses at the gene ends were 3 bases for V and 12 bases for J; bases not matched to a gene: 12. The chain's CDR3 is CASSFISTSGTGQFF. As DNA, the CDR3 is TGTGCCAGCAGTTTTATATCGACTAGCGGTACGGGGCAGTTCTTC.

This clonotype was seen more than once but under ten times. The genes are TRBV28 and TRBJ1-2, with D unclear. The CDR3 spans 15 residues. Trimming stripped 4 bases from V and 0 bases from J, with 12 bases between. Germline V CDR1 and CDR2: MDHEN, SYDVKM. The CDR3 DNA is TGTGCCAGCAGTTGGTTAAAGCCCACTAACTATGGCTACACCTTC. Residues: CASSWLKPTNYGYTF.

This clonotype was seen a handful of times. This chain joins TRBV6-2 or TRBV6-3 and TRBJ1-1, with D possibly being TRBD1 (5 bases). The CDR3 loop spans 15 amino acids. Germline CDR1 and CDR2: MNHEY and SVGEGT. Trimming took 4 bases from V and 1 from J, leaving 13 bases between them. The CDR3 sequence is CASSSPRGPNTEAFF. The CDR3 coding sequence is TGTGCCAGCAGTTCCCCGAGGGGACCGAACACTGAAGCTTTCTTT.

This clonotype was seen a handful of times. The CDR3 sequence is CASSLNRVQGLGSNTEAFF. CDR3 coding DNA: TGTGCCAGCAGCTTAAACAGAGTGCAGGGATTGGGGTCTAACACTGAAGCTTTCTTT. The chain recombines TRBV7-2 with TRBJ1-1; a weak D match, TRBD1 (5 bases). Trimming left V 2 bases short and J 2 bases short, with 24 bases between. In germline, CDR1 is SGHTA, CDR2 FQGNSA. The CDR3 runs to 19 residues.